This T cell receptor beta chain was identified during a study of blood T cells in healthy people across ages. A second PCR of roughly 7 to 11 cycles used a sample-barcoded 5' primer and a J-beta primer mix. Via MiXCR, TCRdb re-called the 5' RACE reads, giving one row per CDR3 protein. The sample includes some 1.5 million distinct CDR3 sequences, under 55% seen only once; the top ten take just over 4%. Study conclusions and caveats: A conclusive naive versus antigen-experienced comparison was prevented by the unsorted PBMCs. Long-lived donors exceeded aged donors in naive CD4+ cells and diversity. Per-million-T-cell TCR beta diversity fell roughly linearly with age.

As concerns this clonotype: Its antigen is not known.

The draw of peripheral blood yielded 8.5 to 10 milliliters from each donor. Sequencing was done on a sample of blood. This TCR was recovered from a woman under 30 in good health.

Here the CDR3 reads CSAPALAGAEQFF. Written as DNA, the CDR3 is TGCAGTGCTCCTGCGCTAGCGGGAGCTGAGCAGTTCTTC. The rearrangement uses TRBV20-1 and TRBJ2-1; TRBD2 agrees at 10 bases. This CDR3 comprises 13 residues. The germline V gene encodes CDR1 DFQATT and CDR2 SNEGSKA (reference sequence). V shed 5 bases, J shed 9 bases, and the junction held 7 bases outside the gene matches.